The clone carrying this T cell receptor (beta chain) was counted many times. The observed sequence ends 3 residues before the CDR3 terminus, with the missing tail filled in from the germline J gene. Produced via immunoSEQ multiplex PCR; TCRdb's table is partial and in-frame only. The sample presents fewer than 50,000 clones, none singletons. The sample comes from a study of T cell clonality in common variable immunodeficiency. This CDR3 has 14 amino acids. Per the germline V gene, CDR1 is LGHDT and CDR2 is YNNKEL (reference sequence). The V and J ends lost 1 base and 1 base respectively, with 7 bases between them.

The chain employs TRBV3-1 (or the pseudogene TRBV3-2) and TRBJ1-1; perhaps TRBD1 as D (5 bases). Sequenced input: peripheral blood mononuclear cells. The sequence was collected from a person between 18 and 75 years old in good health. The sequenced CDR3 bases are TGTGCCAGCAGCCAAGGACAGAGGAACACTGAA. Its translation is CASSQGQRNTE. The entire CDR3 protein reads CASSQGQRNTEAFF.